A selection of T cell receptor beta chains follows, all from one sample in a study of CD8 T cells in ankylosing spondylitis. MiXCR was run by TCRdb on the 5' RACE reads, yielding one entry per CDR3 protein. The table records over 450,000 distinct CDR3 sequences, 10% to 15% of them present only once. Sequencing was done on a sample of blood, either unsorted or a sorted T cell fraction (not recorded which). These receptor sequences come from a male donor with ankylosing spondylitis. Both conserved end residues are part of each CDR3. Each record gives: clone size, V gene, D gene, J gene, CDR3 protein, CDR3 DNA. A D gene is named only where the DNA matches it firmly. A clone size is listed for some rows: how often the clone was seen (once, few, many), or a class if it is expanded.

abundance: few
v_gene: TRBV2
d_gene: NA
j_gene: TRBJ2-2
CDR3aa: CASSELRSGELFF
CDR3nt: TGTGCCAGCAGTGAATTGCGTAGCGGGGAGCTGTTTTTT

abundance: few
v_gene: TRBV11-2
d_gene: TRBD2
j_gene: TRBJ2-1
CDR3aa: CASSNGTSGSQNNEQFF
CDR3nt: TGTGCCAGCAGCAACGGGACTAGCGGGAGCCAAAACAATGAGCAGTTCTTC

abundance: NA
v_gene: TRBV5-1
d_gene: NA
j_gene: TRBJ2-7
CDR3aa: CASRASDYEQYF
CDR3nt: TGCGCCAGCAGGGCCAGCGACTACGAGCAGTACTTC

abundance: few
v_gene: TRBV12-3/TRBV12-4
d_gene: TRBD1
j_gene: TRBJ1-4
CDR3aa: CASSRTGGNEKLFF
CDR3nt: TGTGCCAGCAGCCGGACAGGGGGGAATGAAAAACTGTTTTTT

abundance: few
v_gene: TRBV5-5
d_gene: NA
j_gene: TRBJ2-2
CDR3aa: CASSLRVAGELFF
CDR3nt: TGTGCCAGCAGCCTAAGGGTGGCCGGGGAGCTGTTTTTT

abundance: NA
v_gene: TRBV29-1
d_gene: TRBD2
j_gene: TRBJ2-5
CDR3aa: CSASPSGETQYF
CDR3nt: TGCAGCGCTAGCCCTAGCGGCGAGACCCAGTACTTC

abundance: few
v_gene: TRBV5-1
d_gene: NA
j_gene: TRBJ2-1
CDR3aa: CASSLGGTPWNEQFF
CDR3nt: TGCGCCAGCAGCTTGGGAGGTACCCCGTGGAATGAGCAGTTCTTC

abundance: NA
v_gene: TRBV7-9
d_gene: TRBD1
j_gene: TRBJ2-5
CDR3aa: CASSWPGQGFQETQYF
CDR3nt: TGTGCCAGCAGCTGGCCGGGACAGGGCTTCCAAGAGACCCAGTACTTC

abundance: NA
v_gene: TRBV11-2
d_gene: NA
j_gene: TRBJ2-7
CDR3aa: CASSLGAVDYEQYF
CDR3nt: TGTGCCAGCAGCTTAGGGGCGGTGGACTACGAGCAGTACTTC

abundance: many
v_gene: TRBV12-3/TRBV12-4
d_gene: NA
j_gene: TRBJ1-1
CDR3aa: CASSLRNTEAFF
CDR3nt: TGTGCCAGCAGTTTGAGGAACACTGAAGCTTTCTTT

abundance: few
v_gene: TRBV10-1
d_gene: NA
j_gene: TRBJ2-3
CDR3aa: CASSPVARADTQYF
CDR3nt: TGCGCCAGCAGTCCTGTGGCCAGGGCGGATACGCAGTATTTT

abundance: few
v_gene: TRBV7-9
d_gene: NA
j_gene: TRBJ2-6
CDR3aa: CASSWGGLSGANVLTF
CDR3nt: TGTGCCAGCAGCTGGGGCGGTCTCTCTGGGGCCAACGTCCTGACTTTC

abundance: NA
v_gene: TRBV20-1
d_gene: TRBD2
j_gene: TRBJ2-1
CDR3aa: CSARDQSSGSYNEQFF
CDR3nt: TGCAGTGCTAGAGATCAGTCTAGCGGGAGCTACAATGAGCAGTTCTTC

abundance: few
v_gene: TRBV5-5
d_gene: TRBD1
j_gene: TRBJ1-5
CDR3aa: CASSPGTGKLPQHF
CDR3nt: TGTGCCAGCAGCCCGGGGACAGGGAAGCTGCCCCAGCATTTT

abundance: NA
v_gene: TRBV20-1
d_gene: NA
j_gene: TRBJ1-6
CDR3aa: CSARDRQGGSSPLHF
CDR3nt: TGCAGTGCTAGAGATCGCCAAGGGGGAAGTTCACCCCTCCACTTT

abundance: few
v_gene: TRBV5-5
d_gene: NA
j_gene: TRBJ2-3
CDR3aa: CASRSTTSTDTQYF
CDR3nt: TGTGCCAGCAGATCGACTACTAGCACAGATACGCAGTATTTT

abundance: many
v_gene: TRBV12-3/TRBV12-4
d_gene: NA
j_gene: TRBJ1-1
CDR3aa: CASKKGRNTEAFF
CDR3nt: TGTGCCAGCAAGAAGGGCAGGAACACTGAAGCTTTCTTT

abundance: NA
v_gene: TRBV9
d_gene: TRBD2
j_gene: TRBJ2-3
CDR3aa: CASSVGTSYDTQYF
CDR3nt: TGTGCCAGCAGCGTAGGGACTAGCTACGATACGCAGTATTTT

abundance: NA
v_gene: TRBV29-1
d_gene: NA
j_gene: TRBJ1-2
CDR3aa: CSVGMGLDTF
CDR3nt: TGCAGCGTTGGGATGGGCTTGGACACCTTC

abundance: few
v_gene: TRBV14
d_gene: NA
j_gene: TRBJ2-3
CDR3aa: CASSPTGRMTADTQYF
CDR3nt: TGTGCCAGCAGCCCCACGGGGAGGATGACGGCAGATACGCAGTATTTT

abundance: NA
v_gene: TRBV20-1
d_gene: TRBD2
j_gene: TRBJ2-1
CDR3aa: CSARDSGISGFF
CDR3nt: TGCAGTGCTAGAGATAGCGGGATCTCGGGGTTCTTC

abundance: NA
v_gene: TRBV5-8
d_gene: TRBD1
j_gene: TRBJ2-5
CDR3aa: CASSFWTGQSQETQYF
CDR3nt: TGTGCCAGCAGCTTCTGGACAGGGCAAAGCCAAGAGACCCAGTACTTC

abundance: NA
v_gene: TRBV9
d_gene: NA
j_gene: TRBJ2-1
CDR3aa: CASSVAFNEQFF
CDR3nt: TGTGCCAGCAGCGTAGCTTTCAATGAGCAGTTCTTC

abundance: NA
v_gene: TRBV5-1
d_gene: NA
j_gene: TRBJ1-1
CDR3aa: CASSWGGFGGPNTEAFF
CDR3nt: TGCGCCAGCAGCTGGGGGGGTTTCGGGGGCCCGAACACTGAAGCTTTCTTT

abundance: few
v_gene: TRBV12-3/TRBV12-4
d_gene: NA
j_gene: TRBJ2-1
CDR3aa: CASSPPAPQQFF
CDR3nt: TGTGCCAGCAGTCCCCCTGCTCCCCAGCAGTTCTTC

abundance: NA
v_gene: TRBV6-2/TRBV6-3
d_gene: TRBD2
j_gene: TRBJ2-5
CDR3aa: CASSYAASGSQETQYF
CDR3nt: TGTGCCAGCAGTTACGCGGCTAGCGGGTCACAAGAGACCCAGTACTTC

abundance: many
v_gene: TRBV12-3/TRBV12-4
d_gene: NA
j_gene: TRBJ1-2
CDR3aa: CASSLGRINYGYTF
CDR3nt: TGTGCCAGCAGTTTAGGGCGGATTAACTATGGCTACACCTTC

abundance: few
v_gene: TRBV6-1
d_gene: NA
j_gene: TRBJ1-2
CDR3aa: CASSRQPGGGYTF
CDR3nt: TGTGCCAGCTCCCGACAGCCTGGGGGGGGCTACACCTTC

abundance: few
v_gene: TRBV7-9
d_gene: TRBD1
j_gene: TRBJ1-6
CDR3aa: CASSPRAGTENSPLHF
CDR3nt: TGTGCCAGCAGCCCTAGAGCCGGGACAGAGAATTCACCCCTCCACTTT

abundance: NA
v_gene: TRBV7-9
d_gene: NA
j_gene: TRBJ1-6
CDR3aa: CASSLEAGLPLHF
CDR3nt: TGTGCCAGCAGCTTAGAAGCGGGCCTACCCCTCCACTTT

abundance: few
v_gene: TRBV5-1
d_gene: TRBD2
j_gene: TRBJ2-1
CDR3aa: CASSSALAGGTYNEQFF
CDR3nt: TGCGCCAGCAGCTCGGCCCTAGCGGGAGGGACCTACAATGAGCAGTTCTTC

abundance: many
v_gene: TRBV20-1
d_gene: TRBD2
j_gene: TRBJ2-3
CDR3aa: CSASGREYRDTQYF
CDR3nt: TGCAGTGCTAGCGGGAGGGAGTATCGAGATACGCAGTATTTT

abundance: many
v_gene: TRBV7-2
d_gene: TRBD1
j_gene: TRBJ2-1
CDR3aa: CASSPRTGGADNEQFF
CDR3nt: TGTGCCAGCAGCCCTAGGACAGGGGGCGCAGACAATGAGCAGTTCTTC

abundance: NA
v_gene: TRBV20-1
d_gene: TRBD2
j_gene: TRBJ2-1
CDR3aa: CSALPGLAENEQFF
CDR3nt: TGCAGTGCTCTCCCGGGACTAGCGGAAAATGAGCAGTTCTTC

abundance: few
v_gene: TRBV7-9
d_gene: NA
j_gene: TRBJ1-4
CDR3aa: CASSLGSGGHSLFF
CDR3nt: TGTGCCAGCAGCTTGGGCTCGGGAGGCCACTCCCTGTTTTTT

abundance: few
v_gene: TRBV12-5
d_gene: TRBD2
j_gene: TRBJ2-1
CDR3aa: CASGLGGGSYNEQFF
CDR3nt: TGTGCTAGTGGTTTGGGCGGGGGCTCCTACAATGAGCAGTTCTTC

abundance: NA
v_gene: TRBV7-9
d_gene: NA
j_gene: TRBJ1-1
CDR3aa: CASSLGSVSTEAFF
CDR3nt: TGTGCCAGCAGCCTGGGGAGCGTCAGCACTGAAGCTTTCTTT

abundance: many
v_gene: TRBV20-1
d_gene: TRBD2
j_gene: TRBJ2-3
CDR3aa: CSAPPSGRLDTQYF
CDR3nt: TGCAGTGCTCCACCTAGCGGGAGATTAGATACGCAGTATTTT

abundance: NA
v_gene: TRBV5-6
d_gene: TRBD2
j_gene: TRBJ2-1
CDR3aa: CASSLELAGGQQFF
CDR3nt: TGTGCCAGCAGCTTGGAACTAGCGGGAGGACAGCAGTTCTTC

abundance: NA
v_gene: TRBV20-1
d_gene: NA
j_gene: TRBJ1-1
CDR3aa: CSAGGGVRAFF
CDR3nt: TGCAGTGCAGGAGGGGGGGTAAGAGCTTTCTTT

abundance: NA
v_gene: TRBV4-1
d_gene: TRBD2
j_gene: TRBJ2-2
CDR3aa: CASSPIPGLAGGGVTGELFF
CDR3nt: TGCGCCAGCAGCCCTATTCCGGGACTAGCGGGAGGCGGGGTGACCGGGGAGCTGTTTTTT

abundance: many
v_gene: TRBV12-3/TRBV12-4
d_gene: TRBD1
j_gene: TRBJ1-4
CDR3aa: CASSATGETEKLFF
CDR3nt: TGTGCCAGCAGCGCGACAGGGGAAACGGAAAAACTGTTTTTT